This TCR beta chain came from a study of blood T cell repertoires in COVID-19 (dated by TCRdb to about 2020). Regarding the study in general: Samples from collaborators originated in the United States, Italy and Spain and spanned both the acute and convalescent phases of COVID-19. The material from the prospective study consisted of cDNA or gDNA derived from T cells, B-cell-depleted T cells, or PBMCs. Subjects who had been exposed to COVID-19, were actively infected with it, or had recovered from it provided the deeply sampled blood TCRbeta repertoires that made up the dataset. The repertoires were made available in a free public database intended to serve as a resource for research on the immune response to SARS-CoV-2. Samples came from the ongoing ImmuneRACE study (first 160 participants) plus 1,254 subjects from 6 global collaborators. Sample metadata almost always included a de-identified subject ID, COVID-19 status, age in years and sex. Where available, HLA class I and class II types were taken from metadata supplied by the sample provider and were not determined by assay-based typing.

What the research found in general, with its limitations: Clinical and demographic metadata were provided uncurated, with the amount varying by source and participant.

About this clone: What antigen it recognizes has not been identified. No base quality information exists; no much larger clone differs at one position.

TCRbeta CDR3 regions were amplified from genomic DNA by means of the immunoSEQ Assay, a bias-controlled multiplex PCR. The authors' pipeline ran thus. Nucleated cell counts per sample were estimated from amplification of reference gene primers within the assay. Sequence reads were collapsed and filtered to measure the absolute abundance of every unique TCRbeta CDR3 rearrangement. Productive Simpson clonality was computed per sample as the square root of Simpson's diversity index over productive rearrangements. What TCRdb holds here is the immuneACCESS table cut down to in-frame rearrangements. Part of the clones is not present; checked against another copy, under half of the missing clones reflect an unresolved V gene, and the others are unexplained. Clone size and the V and J calls come from that table; the DNA yielded D and trimming. The sample table contains 25,000 to 35,000 clones; only one count was recorded for over 75% of them. Roughly 15% of the sample belongs to the ten largest clones.

Collaborating institutions collected whole blood in K2EDTA tubes following their own protocols. For TCRbeta analysis, collaborators shipped samples as frozen whole blood, isolated PBMCs, or DNA extracted from either of those sample types. The CDR3 measures 14 amino acids from cysteine to phenylalanine. The only DNA kept is the CDR3, 42 bases in frame from the first base. The germline V gene (reference sequence) yields LNHDA for CDR1 and SQIVND for CDR2. Trimming removed 7 bases from V and 5 bases from J; the gene matches leave 4 bases unexplained. The chain uses TRBV19 and TRBJ1-3; 11 middle bases align to TRBD1. This sequence was found in an elderly man with acute or convalescent COVID-19. The specimen was peripheral blood. The CDR3 region: CASKGQGARNTIYF. The DNA sequence follows: TGTGCCAGTAAAGGACAGGGGGCTAGAAACACCATATATTTT. Beyond the CDR3, the reference TRBV19 and TRBJ1-3 genes provide the residues; the full variable domain reads: DGGITQSPKYLFRKEGQNVTLSCEQNLNHDAMYWYRQDPGQGLRLIYYSQIVNDFQKGDIAEGYSVSREKKESFPLTVTSAQKNPTAFYLCASKGQGARNTIYFGEGSWLTVV.